This TCR beta chain was observed in a study of glioma-infiltrating T cells after dendritic cell vaccination. A note on this clone: Its antigen is not identified.

V lost 0 bases and J lost 5, with 8 bases in between. The CDR3 totals 13 residues. Germline V lookup: CDR1 SGHRS, CDR2 YFSETQ. Isocitrate dehydrogenase mutation was absent in all glioblastoma patients. Primers: 60 V beta forward and 13 J beta reverse. This table comes from immunoSEQ multiplex PCR, and its TCRdb copy is limited to in-frame clones, with some not included. The table includes tens of thousands of clones, more than 75% detected once. The study's findings and limits: TCR clonality showed no direct relationship with survival.

The input for sequencing was blood, taken before dendritic cell vaccination. The chain links TRBV5-1 to TRBJ2-5, with TRBD2 as a possible D gene (7 bases). The clonotype comes from a human donor with glioblastoma. The CDR3 protein is CASSLGGGETQYF. CDR3 DNA: TGCGCCAGCAGCTTGGGGGGGGGCGAGACCCAGTACTTC.